Sequencing of this TCR beta chain was carried out in a study of CD8+CD57+ T cells in acquired aplastic anemia. Study-wide findings and caveats: Shared by patients and controls, around 27 CD8+ CDR3s were abundant in patients. Patients versus controls showed no significant CD8+ Simpson's diversity difference.

Template material for TCR beta VDJ and CDR3 profiling consisted of genomic DNA. TCRdb reprocessed the reads with MiXCR, giving one entry per CDR3 protein. The data show 200,000 or so distinct CDR3 sequences, about 64% seen once. Per the germline V gene, CDR1 is SGDLS and CDR2 is YYNGEE. The CDR3 contains 16 residues. V shed 5 bases and J shed 1 base, with 16 bases lying between them. For this clonotype: What it binds is not known.

The source material was sorted CD4+, CD8+, or CD8+CD57+ T cells (not recorded which) from PBMCs. The chain links TRBV9 to TRBJ1-3; tentative D call: TRBD1 (6 bases). This clonotype originated in a human donor with severe aplastic anemia or a healthy control (not recorded which). The CDR3 sequence is CASSSTGLVSGNTIYF. The CDR3 DNA sequence: TGTGCCAGCAGTTCCACAGGGCTCGTGTCTGGAAACACCATATATTTT.